The clone carrying this T cell receptor (beta chain) was counted a single time. Its antigen is not identified. The sample originates from a study of OX40 agonist ivuxolimab in advanced cancers. Study summary: The study treated patients with ivuxolimab, an agonistic anti-OX40 (CD134) antibody. Prior checkpoint blockade (anti-PD-1, anti-PD-L1 or anti-CTLA-4) was permitted; approximately 41% had it. General study findings and limits: Some patients who did not respond also had low normalized T-cell clonal expansion. Among the lowest peripheral clonal expansion occurred in 0.1-3.0 mg/kg partial responders.

The CDR3 is 16 residues long. Unmatched junction bases numbered 14, after V lost 2 bases and J lost 7 bases. The V gene's germline CDR1 is SGHRS and CDR2 YFSETQ. Data came from immunoSEQ multiplex PCR; TCRdb stores just in-frame clones and leaves some out. The sample gives fewer than 85,000 clones, roughly nine tenths of which show up once; around 0.94% is in the top ten. The receptor was isolated from an adult with an advanced solid tumor such as melanoma, head and neck, liver or kidney cancer. This chain uses TRBV5-1 with TRBJ1-2; TRBD1 matches 7 bases. The material sequenced was CD4+ or CD8+ T cells sorted from blood, taken in a trial of the OX40 agonist ivuxolimab. CDR3 sequence: CASSLEYGTAGGGYTF. Here the CDR3 DNA reads TGCGCCAGCAGCTTAGAGTATGGGACAGCTGGTGGTGGCTACACCTTC. Together with reference TRBV5-1 and TRBJ1-2, the CDR3 gives the full variable domain: KAGVTQTPRYLIKTRGQQVTLSCSPISGHRSVSWYQQTPGQGLQFLFEYFSETQRNKGNFPGRFSGRQFSNSRSEMNVSTLELGDSALYLCASSLEYGTAGGGYTFGSGTRLTVV.